Below are 27 T cell receptor beta chains sequenced from a single sample in a study of shared clonotypes between healthy human individuals. The assay was immunoSEQ multiplex PCR, and TCRdb's table has in-frame clones only and misses some. In the table there are about 360,000 clones, 70% to 75% of which are singletons. Specimen: memory CD4+ T cells sorted from blood. Indicated subset: CD45RA-negative fraction. These receptors all come from a man aged 30-40 years in good health.

The J gene is TRBJ2-1, the V gene TRBV9; D not resolved. V gave up 0 bases and J gave up 5 bases, with 6 bases separating them. The CDR3 is 13 residues long. Germline CDR1 and CDR2: SGDLS and YYNGEE. CDR3: CASSVDTDNEQFF. The CDR3 region has the DNA TGTGCCAGCAGCGTAGACACCGACAATGAGCAGTTCTTC. Variable domain in full (rest from reference TRBV9 and TRBJ2-1): DSGVTQTPKHLITATGQRVTLRCSPRSGDLSVYWYQQSLDQGLQFLIQYYNGEERAKGNILERFSAQQFPDLHSELNLSSLELGDSALYFCASSVDTDNEQFFGPGTRLTVL.

The V and J genes are TRBV13 and TRBJ2-1, with 16 bases matching TRBD2. Germline assignment: CDR1 PRHDT and CDR2 FYEKMQ (reference sequence). There are 17 residues in the CDR3. With V trimmed by 4 bases and J by 5 bases, 5 bases remained unmatched. CDR3 amino acids: CASSSGTSGRVHNEQFF. Here the CDR3 DNA reads TGTGCCAGCAGCTCGGGGACTAGCGGGAGGGTCCACAATGAGCAGTTCTTC. The entire variable domain, with the rest obtained from reference TRBV13 and TRBJ2-1, is as follows: AAGVIQSPRHLIKEKRETATLKCYPIPRHDTVYWYQQGPGQDPQFLISFYEKMQSDKGSIPDRFSAQQFSDYHSELNMSSLELGDSALYFCASSSGTSGRVHNEQFFGPGTRLTVL.

The chain employs TRBV7-9 and TRBJ2-5; 10 bases line up with TRBD1. Germline V CDR1 and CDR2: SEHNR, FQNEAQ (reference sequence). Germline trimming cut 1 base from V and 4 bases from J; bases unmatched to any gene: 6. The CDR3 sequence is 16 residues long. The CDR3 coding sequence is TGTGCCAGCAGCTTAGGGGACAGGGGTAGGTCAGAGACCCAGTACTTC. This codes for CASSLGDRGRSETQYF. Using reference TRBV7-9 and TRBJ2-5 for the parts outside the CDR3, the full variable domain is DTGVSQNPRHKITKRGQNVTFRCDPISEHNRLYWYRQTLGQGPEFLTYFQNEAQLEKSRLLSDRFSAERPKGSFSTLEIQRTEQGDSAMYLCASSLGDRGRSETQYFGPGTRLLVL.

This rearrangement joins TRBV9 to TRBJ2-3; D is unclear. The CDR3 is 13 amino acids. Trimming pared 0 bases from V and 6 bases from J, leaving 8 bases between. Germline values: CDR1 SGDLS, CDR2 YYNGEE. The DNA for the CDR3 is TGTGCCAGCAGCGTAGGGACCCTGGATACGCAGTATTTT. Translating it yields CASSVGTLDTQYF.

This clone was detected many times. This rearrangement joins TRBV29-1 to TRBJ2-4; D tentatively fits TRBD1 or TRBD2 (5 bases each). CDR1 is SQVTM and CDR2 is ANQGSEA in the germline V gene. V lost 4 bases, J lost 7 bases, and 14 bases lay in between. The CDR3 runs to 13 residues. Here the CDR3 reads CSVGLGEGNIQYF. The CDR3 DNA reads as TGCAGCGTTGGTTTAGGCGAGGGGAACATTCAGTACTTC.

V is TRBV7-9 and J is TRBJ2-1, with no clear D. The CDR3 totals 13 residues. Germline V gives CDR1 SEHNR, CDR2 FQNEAQ (reference sequence). The V end lost 2 bases, the J end lost 6 bases, and 8 bases lay between the germline ends. The CDR3: CASSLFRANEQFF. The DNA of the CDR3 is TGTGCCAGCAGCTTATTTCGGGCCAATGAGCAGTTCTTC.

The sample holds a few counts of this clone. The J gene is TRBJ1-2, the V gene TRBV28, with TRBD1 identical over 7 bases. The CDR3 is 15 residues long. Per the germline V gene, CDR1 is MDHEN and CDR2 is SYDVKM. Trimming took 7 bases from V and 9 from J; bases not matched to a gene: 17. CDR3: CASIETPGQLLSYTF. CDR3 sequence (DNA): TGTGCCAGCATCGAAACTCCGGGACAGTTACTCAGCTACACCTTC.

V usage is TRBV28 and J usage is TRBJ2-7; D is undetermined. The CDR3 extends over 13 amino acids. V was clipped by 1 base and J by 4 bases, with 8 bases between them. Germline V gene data show CDR1 as MDHEN and CDR2 as SYDVKM. The DNA for the CDR3 is TGTGCCAGCAGTTTATTCCGTGCATACGAGCAGTACTTC. This sequence encodes CASSLFRAYEQYF.

The chain couples TRBV11-2 to TRBJ2-3, with 10 bases fitting TRBD1. CDR1 and CDR2 from the germline V gene are SGHAT and FQNNGV. CDR3 length: 18 amino acids. V lost 5 bases, J lost 2 bases, and 13 bases stayed unmatched. This CDR3 is CASSQNPMGTGVTDTQYF. The CDR3 DNA reads as TGTGCCAGCAGCCAAAATCCAATGGGGACAGGGGTCACAGATACGCAGTATTTT.

This rearrangement joins TRBV11-2 to TRBJ2-7; D is perhaps TRBD1 or TRBD2 (5 bases each). The CDR3 consists of 14 residues. Trimming took off 3 bases at V and 2 bases at J, with 11 bases between the two ends. Germline V gives CDR1 SGHAT, CDR2 FQNNGV. The CDR3 region has the DNA TGTGCCAGCAGCTTCCGGGACGGGCCCTACGAGCAGTACTTC. This translates into CASSFRDGPYEQYF. Variable domain in full (rest from reference TRBV11-2 and TRBJ2-7): EAGVAQSPRYKIIEKRQSVAFWCNPISGHATLYWYQQILGQGPKLLIQFQNNGVVDDSQLPKDRFSAERLKGVDSTLKIQPAKLEDSAVYLCASSFRDGPYEQYFGPGTRLTVT.

This chain connects TRBV2 to TRBJ2-4, with 9 bases matching TRBD1. The V and J ends lost 6 bases and 7 bases, in that order; junction bases with no gene match: 4. This CDR3 has 13 residues. Germline V gene sequence: CDR1 SNHLY, CDR2 FYNNEI. The CDR3 sequence: CASSPTGGNIQYF. The CDR3 nucleotides read TGTGCCAGCAGCCCGACAGGGGGTAACATTCAGTACTTC.

The V call is TRBV7-2, the J call TRBJ1-1; 7 bases match TRBD1. CDR3 size: 13 residues. Germline V gene lookup returns CDR1 SGHTA and CDR2 FQGNSA. J was trimmed by 1 base and V by 6 bases; bases with no gene match: 2. CDR3 loop: CASRRQGNTEAFF. The CDR3 DNA is TGTGCCAGCAGACGACAGGGGAACACTGAAGCTTTCTTT.

This rearrangement joins TRBV15 to TRBJ2-6; 7 bases match TRBD1. CDR1 and CDR2 (germline): LNHNV, YYDKDF (reference sequence). The CDR3 sequence is 19 residues long. V shed 2 bases, J shed 1 base, and the junction held 11 bases outside the gene matches. This chain's CDR3 is CATSRQKETGISGANVLTF. The CDR3 DNA reads TGTGCCACCAGCAGACAGAAAGAGACAGGGATTTCTGGGGCCAACGTCCTGACTTTC.

The J gene is TRBJ2-7, the V gene TRBV11-2, with 9 nucleotides matching TRBD1. Germline V lookup: CDR1 SGHAT, CDR2 FQNNGV. V was pared by 2 bases and J by 10 bases, with 18 bases of the junction left unmatched. The CDR3 is 17 amino acids. The CDR3 is CASSLNGYRTGDRGQYF. The CDR3 coding sequence is TGTGCCAGCAGCTTAAACGGGTACCGGACAGGGGATCGGGGACAGTACTTC.

This chain links TRBV11-3 with TRBJ2-6; no reliable D call. The CDR3 length is 16 residues. Germline lookup yields CDR1 SGHNT and CDR2 YENEEA. Trimming pared 1 base from V and 0 bases from J, leaving 7 bases between. This chain's CDR3 is CASSLALSSGANVLTF. In nucleotides, the CDR3 is TGTGCCAGCAGCTTAGCCTTGAGCTCTGGGGCCAACGTCCTGACTTTC. The entire variable domain, with the rest obtained from reference TRBV11-3 and TRBJ2-6, is as follows: EAGVVQSPRYKIIEKKQPVAFWCNPISGHNTLYWYLQNLGQGPELLIRYENEEAVDDSQLPKDRFSAERLKGVDSTLKIQPAELGDSAVYLCASSLALSSGANVLTFGAGSRLTVL.

The V and J genes are TRBV5-5 and TRBJ2-5, with 7 bases matching TRBD2. Germline CDR1 and CDR2: SGHKS and YYEKEE (reference sequence). The CDR3 extends over 14 amino acids. V shed 3 bases, J shed 0 bases, and the junction held 2 bases outside the gene matches. DNA of the CDR3: TGTGCCAGCAGCTGGGGACTAAACCAAGAGACCCAGTACTTC. This codes for CASSWGLNQETQYF.

There are a few counts of this clone. The V call is TRBV7-9, the J call TRBJ1-5; D gene unclear. The CDR3 runs 13 residues. V dropped 1 base and J dropped 4 bases, with 5 bases sitting between them. From germline, CDR1 is SEHNR and CDR2 FQNEAQ (reference sequence). The CDR3 spells CASSLGFNQPQHF. The CDR3, as DNA: TGTGCCAGCAGCTTAGGATTTAATCAGCCCCAGCATTTT.

The chain combines TRBV15 with TRBJ2-6; possible D gene TRBD1, 6 bases. CDR3 size: 20 residues. CDR1 and CDR2 (germline): LNHNV, YYDKDF (reference sequence). With 5 bases removed from V and 1 base from J, the gap between germline ends came to 24 bases. In DNA, the CDR3 is TGTGCCACCAGCCCGGAAGGACCAGGGGATTGGGGTTCTGGGGCCAACGTCCTGACTTTC. Translating it yields CATSPEGPGDWGSGANVLTF.

The rearrangement uses TRBV6-5 and TRBJ1-2, with D hard to call. This CDR3 contains 12 residues. Per the germline V gene, CDR1 is MNHEY and CDR2 is SVGAGI. V was trimmed by 5 bases and J by 5 bases, leaving 9 bases between them. The CDR3 region is CASSRGPYGYTF. For the CDR3, the DNA is TGTGCCAGCAGTCGCGGCCCGTATGGCTACACCTTC.

This chain uses TRBV28 with TRBJ2-7; 7 bases align to TRBD1. The CDR3 covers 14 residues. CDR1 MDHEN and CDR2 SYDVKM come from the germline V gene. Unmatched junction bases numbered 6, after V lost 5 bases and J lost 2 bases. In nucleotides, the CDR3 is TGTGCCAGCAGTCAAGGGACAGCTACCTACGAGCAGTACTTC. Translated, it gives CASSQGTATYEQYF.

This chain connects TRBV5-1 to TRBJ2-1; D gene ambiguous. This CDR3 has 17 residues. Germline-derived CDR1 and CDR2 are SGHRS and YFSETQ. Trimming took off 4 bases at V and 4 bases at J, with 21 bases between the two ends. The CDR3 region is CASSNRLVTLMYNEQFF. The CDR3, as DNA: TGCGCCAGCAGCAATAGACTGGTAACCCTGATGTACAATGAGCAGTTCTTC. Full variable domain (missing parts from reference TRBV5-1 and TRBJ2-1): KAGVTQTPRYLIKTRGQQVTLSCSPISGHRSVSWYQQTPGQGLQFLFEYFSETQRNKGNFPGRFSGRQFSNSRSEMNVSTLELGDSALYLCASSNRLVTLMYNEQFFGPGTRLTVL.

This clone is a singleton in its sample. The chain recombines TRBV2 with TRBJ2-1; TRBD2 matches at 7 bases. The CDR3 sequence is 17 residues long. Per the germline V gene, CDR1 is SNHLY and CDR2 is FYNNEI. The trim removed 6 bases at V and 0 bases at J, leaving 11 bases unmatched. CDR3 amino acids: CASRRLADFYSYNEQFF. For the CDR3, the DNA is TGTGCCAGCAGGCGGCTAGCGGACTTCTACTCCTACAATGAGCAGTTCTTC. Full variable domain (remainder filled in from reference TRBV2 and TRBJ2-1): EPEVTQTPSHQVTQMGQEVILRCVPISNHLYFYWYRQILGQKVEFLVSFYNNEISEKSEIFDDQFSVERPDGSNFTLKIRSTKLEDSAMYFCASRRLADFYSYNEQFFGPGTRLTVL.

The rearrangement links TRBV7-2 to TRBJ2-5; D gene unclear. The CDR3 runs 14 residues. V lost 1 base, J lost 2 bases, and 8 bases lay in between. From germline, CDR1 is SGHTA and CDR2 FQGNSA. CDR3 DNA: TGTGCCAGCAGCTTAGGGGTCAGGCAAGAGACCCAGTACTTC. Protein sequence: CASSLGVRQETQYF.

The J gene is TRBJ2-7, the V gene TRBV11-2; D ambiguous. The CDR3 has 13 residues. Germline values: CDR1 SGHAT, CDR2 FQNNGV. The V and J ends lost 3 bases and 6 bases respectively, with 12 bases between them. CDR3 sequence (DNA): TGTGCCAGCAGCTTCCCCCTGGTAGTCGAGCAGTACTTC. This gives the protein CASSFPLVVEQYF.

This sequence joins TRBV15 and TRBJ2-7, with 9 bases that match TRBD1. J gave up 1 base and V 0 bases, and 4 bases lay outside the gene matches. Germline V lookup: CDR1 LNHNV, CDR2 YYDKDF (reference sequence). The CDR3 loop spans 16 amino acids. This CDR3 is CATSREPGQGSYEQYF. CDR3 coding DNA: TGTGCCACCAGCAGAGAACCGGGACAGGGATCCTACGAGCAGTACTTC.

This rearrangement joins TRBV2 to TRBJ2-7; 9 bases agree with TRBD2. CDR1 and CDR2 (germline): SNHLY, FYNNEI. This CDR3 has 14 residues. V shed 6 bases, J shed 3 bases, and the junction held 6 bases outside the gene matches. CDR3 amino acids: CASRRGGGLYEQYF. CDR3 DNA sequence: TGTGCCAGCAGGCGCGGGGGGGGGCTCTACGAGCAGTACTTC.

The rearrangement uses TRBV19 and TRBJ1-1; D is undetermined. Trimming pared 3 bases from V and 0 bases from J, leaving 11 bases between. The CDR3 extends over 15 amino acids. From germline, CDR1 is LNHDA and CDR2 SQIVND (reference sequence). The CDR3 DNA reads as TGTGCCAGTAGTATTTTCTCTGGACTGAACACTGAAGCTTTCTTT. It codes for CASSIFSGLNTEAFF.